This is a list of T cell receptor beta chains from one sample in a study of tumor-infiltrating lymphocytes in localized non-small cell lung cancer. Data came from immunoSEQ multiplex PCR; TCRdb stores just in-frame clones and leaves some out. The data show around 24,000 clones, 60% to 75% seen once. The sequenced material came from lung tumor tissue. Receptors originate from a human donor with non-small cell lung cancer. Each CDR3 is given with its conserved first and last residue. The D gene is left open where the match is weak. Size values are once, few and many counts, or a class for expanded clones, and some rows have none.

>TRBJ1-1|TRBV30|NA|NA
TGTGCCTGGGGGGGTCAGGGATACACTGAAGCTTTCTTT
CAWGGQGYTEAFF
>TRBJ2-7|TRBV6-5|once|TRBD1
TGTGCCAGCAGCTCAGGGGGCCAGCGGGAGCAGTACTTC
CASSSGGQREQYF
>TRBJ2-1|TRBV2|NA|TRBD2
TGTGCCACCAAAAGCGGGAGCTCCTACAATGAGCAGTTCTTC
CATKSGSSYNEQFF
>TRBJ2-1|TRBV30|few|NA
TGTGCCTGGAGTGACCTCCGGGGGGAGCAGTTCTTC
CAWSDLRGEQFF
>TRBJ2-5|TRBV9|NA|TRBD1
TGTGCCAGCGCAGGGGGCGGTGAGGAGACCCAGTACTTC
CASAGGGEETQYF
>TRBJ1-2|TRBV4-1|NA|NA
TGCGCCAGCAGCCAGGAGTTGACAGCTAATTATGGCTACACCTTC
CASSQELTANYGYTF
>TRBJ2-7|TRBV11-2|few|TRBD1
TGTGCCAGCAGCTTCGGGACAGACGCCTCCTACGAGCAGTACTTC
CASSFGTDASYEQYF
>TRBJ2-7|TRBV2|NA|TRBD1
TGTGCCAGCAGCCTGGGGACAGGGGGCCACGAGCAGTACTTC
CASSLGTGGHEQYF
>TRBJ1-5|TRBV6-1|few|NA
TGTGCCAGCAGTGTGGCACAGGGAAGGGATCAGCCCCAGCATTTT
CASSVAQGRDQPQHF
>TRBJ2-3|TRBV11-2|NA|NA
TGTGCCAGCAGCTTAAGTCCCACAGATACGCAGTATTTT
CASSLSPTDTQYF
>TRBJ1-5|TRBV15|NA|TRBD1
TGTGCCACCAGCAGAGATCAGACAGGGACGAAGCCCCAGCATTTT
CATSRDQTGTKPQHF
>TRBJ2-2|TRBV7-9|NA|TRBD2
TGTGCCAGCAGCTCGTCAGCGGGACTAGCGAGGTGGGAGCTGTTTTTT
CASSSSAGLARWELFF
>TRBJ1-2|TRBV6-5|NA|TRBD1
TGTGCCAGCAGTCCGAGACAGGGACTTGGCTACACCTTC
CASSPRQGLGYTF
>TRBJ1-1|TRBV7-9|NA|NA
TGTGCCAGCAGCCCGGATAGGGAAACTGAAGCTTTCTTT
CASSPDRETEAFF
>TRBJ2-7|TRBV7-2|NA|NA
TGTGCCAGCAGCCCGGAACGGACGTACGAGCAGTACTTC
CASSPERTYEQYF
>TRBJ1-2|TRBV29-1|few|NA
TGCAGCGTTGAGCAGGGTTATGGCTACACCTTC
CSVEQGYGYTF
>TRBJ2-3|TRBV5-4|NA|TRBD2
TGTGCCAGCAGCTTTCCTAGCGGGAGGGCCGAAATGACAGATACGCAGTATTTT
CASSFPSGRAEMTDTQYF
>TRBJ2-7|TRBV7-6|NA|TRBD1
TGTGCCAGCAGCCCGGACAGGGGGCGCGAGCAGTACTTC
CASSPDRGREQYF
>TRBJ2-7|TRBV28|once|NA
TGTGCCAGCAGTTTAGGACCTAATAGGTACGAGCAGTACTTC
CASSLGPNRYEQYF